These 26 T cell receptor beta chains share one sample of origin, sequenced in a study of cytomegalovirus exposure and HLA in healthy donors. Amplification used 60 Vbeta primers and 13 Jbeta primers. The table came from immunoSEQ multiplex PCR; TCRdb's copy has only in-frame clones and leaves some out. The sample lists 190,000 or so clones, more than 80% occurring once. Input material: PBMCs. These receptors were collected from a boy between 5 and 17 years old in good health and CMV-seronegative.

This clone was picked up one time. V and J are TRBV9 and TRBJ2-1; no firm D call. From germline, CDR1 is SGDLS and CDR2 YYNGEE. This CDR3 spans 16 amino acids. V was trimmed by 3 bases and J by 1 base, leaving 14 bases between them. CDR3 nucleotide sequence: TGTGCCAGCAGCGCCCTCGGTGTACGGTCCTACAATGAGCAGTTCTTC. This sequence encodes CASSALGVRSYNEQFF.

The chain is built from TRBV5-1 and TRBJ1-2; maybe TRBD1 (5 bases). The CDR3 loop spans 14 amino acids. Germline assignment: CDR1 SGHRS and CDR2 YFSETQ. Trimming stripped 0 bases from V and 8 bases from J, with 14 bases between. CDR3 coding DNA: TGCGCCAGCAGCTTGGCCCGCGGACATGCGGGCTACACCTTC. It is translated as CASSLARGHAGYTF.

V is TRBV11-2 and J is TRBJ2-3; D is undetermined. The ends were cut back, 1 base at V and 0 bases at J, with 8 bases in the middle. CDR3 size: 15 residues. Looked up from germline, CDR1 is SGHAT and CDR2 is FQNNGV. The CDR3 DNA is TGTGCCAGCAGCTTAGGAGACGGGAGCACAGATACGCAGTATTTT. This gives the protein CASSLGDGSTDTQYF.

The chain is built from TRBV5-5 and TRBJ1-6; D is possibly TRBD1 (5 bases). The V gene's germline CDR1 is SGHKS and CDR2 YYEKEE (reference sequence). V was cut by 3 bases and J by 0 bases, with 10 bases left in between. The CDR3 covers 16 residues. The CDR3, as DNA: TGTGCCAGCAGCTCACAGGCGTCCTCCTATAATTCACCCCTCCACTTT. It yields the protein CASSSQASSYNSPLHF.

This clone has more than one count but fewer than ten. The CDR3 sequence: CASSQDGGPRETQYF. In DNA, the CDR3 is TGCGCCAGCAGCCAAGACGGAGGGCCGAGAGAGACCCAGTACTTC. The chain employs TRBV4-3 and TRBJ2-5; D is perhaps TRBD2 (6 bases). Germline CDR1 LGHNA, CDR2 YSLEER. The CDR3 contains 15 residues. The V end was cut by 0 bases, the J end by 4 bases, with 12 bases between.

The gene calls are TRBV25-1 and TRBJ1-2, with 8 bases lining up with TRBD1. The V gene end was trimmed by 1 base and the J gene end by 4 bases; junction bases not matched to a gene: 5. Germline V gene data show CDR1 as MGHDK and CDR2 as SYGVNS. The CDR3 spans 15 residues. The CDR3 DNA is TGTGCCAGCAGTGAATCGACAGGGGCCTTCTATGGCTACACCTTC. Its translation: CASSESTGAFYGYTF.

V usage is TRBV7-9 and J usage is TRBJ2-7; 9 positions agree with TRBD1. Trimming cost V 8 bases and J 3 bases; bases outside gene matches: 11. From germline, CDR1 is SEHNR and CDR2 FQNEAQ (reference sequence). The CDR3 covers 15 residues. The CDR3 protein is CASGLGTGYYYEQYF. The CDR3 nucleotides are TGTGCCAGCGGGTTGGGGACAGGGTATTACTACGAGCAGTACTTC.

This clone has only a few counts. The rearrangement uses TRBV4-1 and TRBJ1-1, with TRBD1 matching over 7 bases. CDR1 and CDR2 from the germline V gene are MGHRA and YSYEKL. V trimming: 0 bases; J trimming: 0 bases; junction bases outside the gene matches: 10. This CDR3 has 18 residues. The CDR3 is CASSQDLVGQRMNTEAFF. CDR3 nucleotides: TGCGCCAGCAGCCAAGATCTTGTGGGACAGCGGATGAACACTGAAGCTTTCTTT.

The chain links TRBV4-2 to TRBJ1-1, with a possible D match to TRBD1 (6 bases). Trimming stripped 2 bases from V and 8 bases from J, with 12 bases between. The germline V gene encodes CDR1 LGHNA and CDR2 YNFKEQ. CDR3 length equals 13 residues. The CDR3 is CASSQSGQSEAFF. CDR3 sequence (DNA): TGTGCCAGCAGCCAATCCGGACAGAGCGAAGCTTTCTTT.

A single count supports this clone. The rearrangement uses TRBV5-6 and TRBJ2-3; D is perhaps TRBD1 (5 bases). The V gene lost 4 bases and the J gene lost 0 bases, with 6 bases spanning the gap. The CDR3 runs to 13 residues. The germline V gene encodes CDR1 SGHDT and CDR2 YYEEEE. The CDR3 loop reads CASSRGSTDTQYF. DNA of the CDR3: TGTGCCAGCAGCAGGGGAAGCACAGATACGCAGTATTTT.

The chain carries TRBV11-3 and TRBJ1-2, with 7 positions matching TRBD1. The V and J ends lost 5 bases and 7 bases, in that order; junction bases with no gene match: 10. Germline lookup yields CDR1 SGHNT and CDR2 YENEEA. The length of the CDR3 is 14 residues. This CDR3 reads CASSPGTAGGGYTF. The CDR3 DNA follows: TGTGCCAGCAGCCCAGGGACAGCGGGCGGTGGCTACACCTTC.

Comment on this clone: Distinct nucleotide sequences in the sample also encode this CDR3. This rearrangement joins TRBV29-1 to TRBJ1-1, with 9 bases matching TRBD1. Looked up from germline, CDR1 is SQVTM and CDR2 is ANQGSEA. V shed 6 bases, J shed 4 bases, and the junction held 3 bases outside the gene matches. The CDR3 loop spans 12 amino acids. The CDR3 DNA follows: TGCAGCGTATCACAGGGGGCCACTGAAGCTTTCTTT. Translated: CSVSQGATEAFF.

J is TRBJ1-5 and V is TRBV30; 7 nucleotides agree with TRBD1. The CDR3 has 13 residues. The V gene end was trimmed by 3 bases and the J gene end by 5 bases; junction bases not matched to a gene: 4. In germline, CDR1 is GTSNPN, CDR2 SVGIG (reference sequence). The CDR3 nucleotides are TGTGCCTGGAGGACAGGGTACGATCAGCCCCAGCATTTT. Its protein product is CAWRTGYDQPQHF.

CDR3 residues: CASSRDGRDTEAFF. The CDR3 DNA reads as TGTGCCAGCAGCCGCGACGGGAGGGACACTGAAGCTTTCTTT. The V and J genes are TRBV6-5 and TRBJ1-1; D gene uncertain. Germline CDR1 reads MNHEY; CDR2 reads SVGAGI. Trimming pared 6 bases from V and 3 bases from J, leaving 14 bases between. The CDR3 length is 14 residues.

This sequence joins TRBV18 and TRBJ1-3, with 7 nucleotides matching TRBD1. Germline assignment: CDR1 KGHSH and CDR2 LQKENI. The J segment lost 4 bases and the V segment lost 3 bases, leaving 3 bases of the junction unmatched. This CDR3 is 14 amino acids long. In DNA form, the CDR3 reads TGTGCCAGCTCACCCGGGACAGAAGGAAACACCATATATTTT. This codes for CASSPGTEGNTIYF.

The CDR3 loop reads CASSDPAGGEETQYF. DNA for the CDR3: TGCGCCAGCAGTGATCCAGCGGGGGGGGAAGAGACCCAGTACTTC. The rearrangement links TRBV10-1 to TRBJ2-5, with 10 positions matching TRBD2. The V and J ends lost 3 bases and 3 bases, in that order; junction bases with no gene match: 4. Per germline, CDR1 WNHNN and CDR2 SYGVQD (reference sequence). The CDR3 sequence is 15 residues long.

J is TRBJ2-3 and V is TRBV10-3, with D perhaps TRBD1 (6 bases). V was clipped by 7 bases and J by 3 bases, with 11 bases between them. This CDR3 contains 13 residues. CDR1 ENHRY and CDR2 SYGVKD come from the germline V gene. The CDR3 is CAITGDLTDTQYF. The CDR3 nucleotides are TGTGCCATCACAGGGGATCTAACAGATACGCAGTATTTT.

The V and J genes are TRBV9 and TRBJ2-1; TRBD2 matches at 10 bases. The CDR3 is 16 residues long. Unmatched junction bases numbered 9, after V lost 3 bases and J lost 6 bases. Per the germline V gene, CDR1 is SGDLS and CDR2 is YYNGEE. DNA of the CDR3: TGTGCCAGCAGCGGACGAACTAGCGGGATCGGCAATGAGCAGTTCTTC. Translation: CASSGRTSGIGNEQFF.

This sequence joins TRBV7-2 and TRBJ2-7; D perhaps matches TRBD2 (5 bases). Germline CDR1 reads SGHTA; CDR2 reads FQGNSA. V lost 5 bases to trimming and J lost 2 bases, with 16 bases between them. CDR3 length: 15 amino acids. CDR3 nucleotide sequence: TGTGCCAGCAGCAGTTGGGGTGGGGAGCCCTACGAGCAGTACTTC. Translation: CASSSWGGEPYEQYF.

The chain employs TRBV5-1 and TRBJ2-3; D may be TRBD2 (6 bases). CDR3 length equals 22 residues. The germline V gene has CDR1 SGHRS and CDR2 YFSETQ. V was clipped by 0 bases and J by 3 bases, with 32 bases between them. CDR3 amino acids: CASSLARGEAAPRRGNTDTQYF. The CDR3 region has the DNA TGCGCCAGCAGCTTGGCCCGAGGGGAAGCGGCTCCACGGAGGGGTAATACAGATACGCAGTATTTT.

The CDR3 DNA sequence: TGTGCCAGTAGTATCTTTGGGCAGGGCGGTTACGAGCAGTACTTC. It specifies CASSIFGQGGYEQYF. The J gene is TRBJ2-7, the V gene TRBV19, with D perhaps TRBD1 (5 bases). The germline CDR1 and CDR2 sequences are LNHDA and SQIVND (reference sequence). The CDR3 consists of 15 residues. V was clipped by 3 bases and J by 4 bases, with 16 bases between them.

The chain has TRBV4-1 and TRBJ1-5; D is possibly TRBD1 (6 bases). V was cut by 3 bases and J by 6 bases, with 27 bases left in between. Germline loops: CDR1 MGHRA, CDR2 YSYEKL. The CDR3 contains 19 residues. The CDR3 DNA reads TGCGCCAGCAGCCAGGGACCTACAGGGAGTCCGATTATCGGTCAGCCCCAGCATTTT. It encodes CASSQGPTGSPIIGQPQHF.

J is TRBJ1-1 and V is TRBV4-1; D not certain. Per the germline V gene, CDR1 is MGHRA and CDR2 is YSYEKL. V lost 1 base to trimming and J lost 3 bases, with 15 bases between them. CDR3 length: 16 residues. CDR3 protein: CASSQGPAAADTEAFF. In DNA, the CDR3 is TGCGCCAGCAGCCAAGGACCTGCGGCAGCGGACACTGAAGCTTTCTTT.

The chain links TRBV19 to TRBJ2-2, with D possibly TRBD2 on 5 matching bases. This CDR3 comprises 14 residues. With 6 bases removed from V and 7 bases from J, the gap between germline ends came to 15 bases. Germline CDR1 and CDR2: LNHDA and SQIVND (reference sequence). The CDR3 DNA reads as TGTGCCAGTAGCCCGAGGAAGGGAGTCGGGGAGCTGTTTTTT. Translated: CASSPRKGVGELFF.

The chain joins TRBV28 to TRBJ1-5; D gene uncertain. The CDR3 spans 17 residues. V was pared by 6 bases and J by 3 bases, with 21 bases between. The germline gives CDR1 MDHEN, CDR2 SYDVKM. For the CDR3, the DNA is TGTGCCAGCAGCACCGGAGGAGGCGGATATAACAATCAGCCCCAGCATTTT. This codes for CASSTGGGGYNNQPQHF.

The chain carries TRBV30 and TRBJ1-1; D gene uncertain. The V and J ends lost 2 bases and 4 bases respectively, with 11 bases between them. The CDR3 spans 13 residues. The V gene's germline CDR1 is GTSNPN and CDR2 SVGIG (reference sequence). CDR3 coding DNA: TGTGCCTGGAGTACGAACAGTGTCACTGAAGCTTTCTTT. Translation: CAWSTNSVTEAFF.